A single sample is the source of the 2 T cell receptor beta chains below, sequenced in a study of early stage breast cancer tumors. Assay: immunoSEQ multiplex PCR; the TCRdb copy retains only in-frame clones and omits some. The table records about 31,000 clones, 74% of them present only once. Material: blood. The receptors were sampled from a person aged 35 to 50 with breast cancer.

This clone was counted once. This sequence joins TRBV6-1 and TRBJ1-2; D ambiguous. The V gene's germline CDR1 is MNHNS and CDR2 SASEGT. V was shortened by 7 bases and J by 8 bases, with 17 bases between the two germline ends. The CDR3 has 13 residues. The CDR3 region is CASIPGGAGGYTF. In nucleotides, the CDR3 is TGTGCCAGCATTCCCGGAGGAGCGGGCGGCTACACCTTC.

V is TRBV7-2 and J is TRBJ1-3; 7 nucleotides agree with TRBD1. The junction had 3 bases not matched to a gene; V was cut back by 7 bases and J by 0 bases. The CDR3 runs to 14 residues. The V gene's germline CDR1 is SGHTA and CDR2 FQGNSA. The CDR3: CASNHRGSGNTIYF. CDR3 bases: TGTGCCAGCAACCACAGGGGCTCTGGAAACACCATATATTTT.